This T cell receptor beta chain was sequenced in a study of control samples from healthy donors and cancer patients. Clones were sequenced by immunoSEQ multiplex PCR, and TCRdb holds only the in-frame ones, with some missing. Of about 220,000 clones in the sample, about 95% are singletons; the top ten hold about 1.4%. The ends were cut back, 0 bases at V and 3 bases at J, with 10 bases in the middle. Germline CDR1 reads SGHNT; CDR2 reads YYREEE (reference sequence). This CDR3 contains 14 residues. This TCR was recovered from a man in his fifties or sixties in good health. The source material was blood. The rearrangement uses TRBV5-4 and TRBJ2-7; possibly TRBD1 for D (6 bases). The CDR3 sequence: CASSLERGSYEQYF. The CDR3 DNA follows: TGTGCCAGCAGCTTGGAAAGGGGGAGCTACGAGCAGTACTTC.